These 29 T cell receptor beta chains share one sample of origin, sequenced in a study of metastatic and nonmetastatic thyroid tumors. No treatment of any kind had been given to any patient before thyroid surgery. TCRdb recomputed clones from the PCR reads via MiXCR. The sample carries about 8,000 clones, roughly a quarter recorded once. The sequencing sample was made of tumor tissue. These TCRs come from a female donor with papillary thyroid cancer or a benign thyroid nodule (not recorded which). Some clones in this sample may be carry-over from other donors' samples.

The chain joins TRBV20-1 to TRBJ2-7; 7 bases match TRBD2. Unmatched junction bases numbered 11, after V lost 3 bases and J lost 3 bases. The CDR3 extends over 15 amino acids. Germline-derived CDR1 and CDR2 are DFQATT and SNEGSKA (reference sequence). As DNA, the CDR3 is TGCAGTGCTAGGTCCCAGCGGGAAAGTTTCTACGAGCAGTACTTC. This codes for CSARSQRESFYEQYF.

In this sample, this clone turned up a few times. J is TRBJ1-2 and V is TRBV6-1; D may be TRBD1 (6 bases). This CDR3 is built from 12 residues. The germline V and J ends were trimmed by 2 bases and 8 bases, with 9 bases remaining between them. CDR1 and CDR2 (germline): MNHNS, SASEGT. CDR3: CASSEYRAGYTF. CDR3 DNA: TGTGCCAGCAGTGAATACAGGGCGGGCTACACCTTC.

On this clone: Other DNA sequences in the sample encode the same CDR3. This rearrangement joins TRBV11-2 to TRBJ2-1, with 12 bases that match TRBD2. The length of the CDR3 is 18 residues. The V gene end was trimmed by 0 bases and the J gene end by 1 base; junction bases not matched to a gene: 4. The V gene's germline CDR1 is SGHAT and CDR2 FQNNGV. The chain's CDR3 is CASSLELAGGGSYNEQFF. The CDR3, as DNA: TGTGCCAGCAGCTTAGAACTAGCGGGGGGAGGGTCCTACAATGAGCAGTTCTTC.

This clone was seen once. This sequence joins TRBV27 and TRBJ2-6; 10 bases are a match to TRBD1. The CDR3 loop spans 19 amino acids. Germline-derived CDR1 and CDR2 are MNHEY and SMNVEV (reference sequence). J gave up 0 bases and V 4 bases, and 9 bases lay outside the gene matches. The CDR3 protein is CASSWTSGQGNSGANVLTF. For the CDR3, the DNA is TGTGCCAGCAGTTGGACCTCGGGACAGGGGAACTCTGGGGCCAACGTCCTGACTTTC.

This clone has at least ten counts. V usage is TRBV4-2 and J usage is TRBJ1-3; D may be TRBD1 (5 bases). The V end lost 0 bases, the J end lost 3 bases, and 9 bases lay between the germline ends. CDR3 length equals 15 residues. Germline V gives CDR1 LGHNA, CDR2 YNFKEQ. The CDR3 DNA is TGTGCCAGCAGCCAAGATCGACAGATTGGAAACACCATATATTTT. It is translated as CASSQDRQIGNTIYF.

This clone was picked up many times. This sequence joins TRBV3-1 and TRBJ2-7, with D perhaps assigned TRBD1 or TRBD2 (5 bases each). V was cut by 3 bases and J by 0 bases, with 12 bases left in between. Germline lookup yields CDR1 LGHDT and CDR2 YNNKEL (reference sequence). CDR3 length: 15 residues. The CDR3, as DNA: TGTGCCAGCAGCCATTACCGGGACCACTCCTACGAGCAGTACTTC. Encoded protein: CASSHYRDHSYEQYF.

By frequency in the sample, this clone is medium-sized. This rearrangement joins TRBV6-4 to TRBJ2-2; D call uncertain. The CDR3 runs 14 residues. Germline V gene data show CDR1 as MRHNA and CDR2 as SNTAGT. Trimming stripped 8 bases from V and 1 base from J, with 11 bases between. CDR3 bases: TGTGCCAGCTCCCGAGAAGGGAACACCGGGGAGCTGTTTTTT. Translation gives CASSREGNTGELFF.

This clone occurred a few times. The chain uses TRBV12-3 or TRBV12-4 and TRBJ2-3; D gene unclear. The V end lost 8 bases, the J end lost 0 bases, and 3 bases lay between the germline ends. The length of the CDR3 is 11 residues. CDR3 region: CASSSTDTQYF. The CDR3 DNA reads TGTGCCAGCTCGAGCACAGATACGCAGTATTTT.

This clone was counted at least ten times. At the DNA level, this CDR3 is encoded by other sequences in the same sample as well. This chain joins TRBV29-1 and TRBJ2-2, with D tentatively TRBD2 (6 bases). Germline CDR1 SQVTM, CDR2 ANQGSEA. Deletions cut 5 bases from V and 1 base from J, with 14 bases between. The CDR3 is 15 amino acids. The CDR3 reads CSVIGGALNTGELFF. The CDR3 region has the DNA TGCAGCGTTATTGGCGGGGCTTTGAACACCGGGGAGCTGTTTTTT.

This clone occurred once. V gene TRBV1 combines with J gene TRBJ2-7; the table gives TRBD2 as D, unverified against the DNA. TRBV1 is shown as a pseudogene. The CDR3 runs to 17 residues. The DNA for the CDR3 is TGCACCAGCAGCCCGGACGAGACCGCTAGCGGAAGGGATGCGCAGTACTTC. As protein: CTSSPDETASGRDAQYF.

This clone was detected a few times. This chain links TRBV27 with TRBJ1-1; a possible D gene is TRBD1 (6 bases). This CDR3 contains 13 residues. Germline V gene sequence: CDR1 MNHEY, CDR2 SMNVEV (reference sequence). V was cut by 6 bases and J by 5 bases, with 13 bases left in between. The CDR3 nucleotides read TGTGCCAGCAGCTTAACAGGGACAACTGAAGCTTTCTTT. This encodes CASSLTGTTEAFF.

This clone was observed many times. This may stem from a read error, because a much larger clone lies one nucleotide away. The chain employs TRBV7-2 and TRBJ2-1; D not resolved. The tail of the sequence fits TRBJ2-7 better, so the J call may be wrong. Germline assignment: CDR1 SGHTA and CDR2 FQGNSA. The CDR3 is made up of 12 amino acids. The CDR3 DNA reads TGTGCCAGCAGCTTAGGGCCCAATGAGCAGTACTTC. Residues: CASSLGPNEQYF.

In its sample, this clone was seen many times. The chain combines TRBV13 with TRBJ2-7; the match to TRBD2 covers 13 bases. This CDR3 spans 15 amino acids. V lost 5 bases to trimming and J lost 6 bases; unmatched junction nucleotides: 7. Germline CDR1 is PRHDT and CDR2 is FYEKMQ (reference sequence). CDR3 residues: CASSPGLAGVSEQYF. For the CDR3, the DNA is TGTGCCAGCAGCCCAGGACTAGCGGGAGTAAGCGAGCAGTACTTC.

A few counts support this clone. The CDR3 DNA reads as TGTGCCACCAGTGATTCCGGACTAGCGGGAGAGACCCAGTACTTC. Translated, it gives CATSDSGLAGETQYF. The chain uses TRBV24-1 and TRBJ2-5; 11 bases fit TRBD2. From germline, CDR1 is KGHDR and CDR2 SFDVKD. J was trimmed by 4 bases and V by 2 bases; bases with no gene match: 2. The CDR3 totals 15 residues.

The chain combines TRBV27 with TRBJ1-1; 7 nucleotides line up with TRBD1. CDR1 is MNHEY, CDR2 SMNVEV, per germline (reference sequence). The CDR3 totals 13 residues. The ends lost 3 bases at V and 9 bases at J; junction bases unmatched: 7. This CDR3 reads CASSFGTDMKAFF. The CDR3 DNA reads as TGTGCCAGCAGTTTTGGGACAGACATGAAAGCTTTCTTT.

The V gene is TRBV6-1, the J gene TRBJ2-3, with 7 bases identical to TRBD1. The germline V gene encodes CDR1 MNHNS and CDR2 SASEGT. V gave up 2 bases and J gave up 4 bases; unmatched junction bases: 9. The CDR3 contains 16 residues. CDR3 amino acids: CASSESIGGAADTQYF. In DNA, the CDR3 is TGTGCCAGCAGTGAATCAATAGGGGGCGCCGCAGATACGCAGTATTTT.

This clone is labeled as medium-sized. The genes are TRBV12-3 or TRBV12-4 and TRBJ1-5; D is unclear. V was trimmed by 5 bases and J by 3 bases, leaving 11 bases between them. The CDR3 is 14 amino acids. The CDR3 DNA sequence: TGTGCCAGCAGTCCGGACGGTTTCAATCAGCCCCAGCATTTT. Amino acid sequence: CASSPDGFNQPQHF.

This clone occurred a few times. This chain connects TRBV6-6 to TRBJ2-7, with a possible D match to TRBD1 (5 bases). V was trimmed by 0 bases and J by 3 bases, leaving 9 bases between them. The CDR3 sequence is 14 residues long. Germline CDR1 MNHNY, CDR2 SVGAGI (reference sequence). The CDR3 sequence is CASSYSTGYYEQYV. In nucleotides, the CDR3 is TGTGCCAGCAGTTACTCCACAGGATACTACGAGCAGTACGTC.

Within the sample, this clone is medium-sized (0.01 to 0.1%). The chain uses TRBV19 and TRBJ1-5; D possibly corresponds to TRBD1 (5 bases). The CDR3 is 14 amino acids. Trimming stripped 6 bases from V and 0 bases from J, with 9 bases between. The germline gives CDR1 LNHDA, CDR2 SQIVND (reference sequence). The CDR3 DNA sequence: TGTGCCAGTAGCACAGGTAGTAGCAATCAGCCCCAGCATTTT. Translating gives CASSTGSSNQPQHF.

The chain's CDR3 is CASSLGVTQETQYF. The CDR3 region has the DNA TGCGCCAGCAGCTTAGGCGTAACCCAAGAGACCCAGTACTTC. This chain links TRBV5-1 with TRBJ2-5; D ambiguous. Trimming left V 2 bases short and J 1 base short, with 9 bases between. The germline gives CDR1 SGHRS, CDR2 YFSETQ. There are 14 residues in the CDR3.

A few counts support this clone. The chain carries TRBV12-3 or TRBV12-4 and TRBJ1-5; 7 bases line up with TRBD1. Trimming took 6 bases from V and 3 from J; bases not matched to a gene: 5. CDR3 length equals 14 residues. The CDR3 loop reads CASSPTGINQPQHF. Written as DNA, the CDR3 is TGTGCCAGCAGCCCGACAGGGATCAATCAGCCCCAGCATTTT.

Within the sample, this clone is medium-sized (0.01 to 0.1%). V and J are TRBV28 and TRBJ1-1; D gene uncertain. Trimming removed 5 bases at V and 2 bases at J, with 12 bases between. The V gene's germline CDR1 is MDHEN and CDR2 SYDVKM. The CDR3 has 14 amino acids. CDR3 loop: CASSQTGINTEAFF. The DNA of the CDR3 is TGTGCCAGCAGTCAAACTGGGATTAACACTGAAGCTTTCTTT.

At least ten counts were recorded for this clone. The V call is TRBV7-2, the J call TRBJ2-7, with D possibly being TRBD2 (5 bases). The CDR3 extends over 15 amino acids. Germline lookup yields CDR1 SGHTA and CDR2 FQGNSA. V dropped 0 bases and J dropped 0 bases, with 9 bases sitting between them. The CDR3: CASSLASGSSYEQYF. Here the CDR3 DNA reads TGTGCCAGCAGCTTAGCGAGCGGCAGCTCCTACGAGCAGTACTTC. Filled out from reference TRBV7-2 and TRBJ2-7, the complete variable domain reads GAGVSQSPSNKVTEKGKDVELRCDPISGHTALYWYRQSLGQGLEFLIYFQGNSAPDKSGLPSDRFSAERTGGSVSTLTIQRTQQEDSAVYLCASSLASGSSYEQYFGPGTRLTVT.

This clone has ten or more counts. In this CDR3 the conserved last residue, phenylalanine or tryptophan, is missing, so a read error is likely. No DNA is shown, since the ends of the CDR3 on it are uncertain; the CDR3 is the one TCRdb lists. The chain links TRBV9 to TRBJ1-4; the table's TRBD1 call for D was not verified on the DNA. CDR1 SGDLS and CDR2 YYNGEE come from the germline V gene. The CDR3 is 8 amino acids in total, end residues counted. The CDR3 sequence: CASSVAPG.

The J gene is TRBJ2-7, the V gene TRBV27; tentatively, D is TRBD1 (5 bases). Germline V gene sequence: CDR1 MNHEY, CDR2 SMNVEV (reference sequence). There are 15 residues in the CDR3. V lost 6 bases and J 3 bases, leaving 18 bases between the germline ends. The CDR3 DNA follows: TGTGCCAGCAGGGGGCGCTTATCTGTGGACTACGAGCAGTACTTC. Translation: CASRGRLSVDYEQYF.

This clone was found many times. This chain joins TRBV5-6 and TRBJ1-1; the D gene is possibly TRBD1 (6 bases). Germline V lookup: CDR1 SGHDT, CDR2 YYEEEE. The CDR3 loop spans 15 amino acids. The V gene lost 4 bases and the J gene lost 5 bases, with 18 bases spanning the gap. CDR3 nucleotides: TGTGCCAGCAGCCCGGCGGGGGCAGGAGGTACTGAAGCTTTCTTT. This translates into CASSPAGAGGTEAFF. Looking up the rest from reference TRBV5-6 and TRBJ1-1 gives the full variable domain: DAGVTQSPTHLIKTRGQQVTLRCSPKSGHDTVSWYQQALGQGPQFIFQYYEEEERQRGNFPDRFSGHQFPNYSSELNVNALLLGDSALYLCASSPAGAGGTEAFFGQGTRLTVV.

This chain uses TRBV7-2 with TRBJ1-1, with a weak D call TRBD1 (6 bases). The germline V and J ends were trimmed by 5 bases and 0 bases, with 10 bases remaining between them. The CDR3 totals 14 residues. Per germline, CDR1 SGHTA and CDR2 FQGNSA. DNA for the CDR3: TGTGCCAGCAGCCGGGGGCAGGTGAACACTGAAGCTTTCTTT. Encoded protein: CASSRGQVNTEAFF.

By its share, this clone is medium-sized. The chain has TRBV6-1 and TRBJ1-1; D is perhaps TRBD1 (6 bases). The length of the CDR3 is 13 residues. CDR1 and CDR2 from the germline V gene are MNHNS and SASEGT. Deletions cut 6 bases from V and 3 bases from J, with 11 bases between. The CDR3 bases are TGTGCCAGCAGGCCCAGGGGAGACACTGAAGCTTTCTTT. Translation gives CASRPRGDTEAFF.

This clone was counted many times. J is TRBJ2-5 and V is TRBV29-1; tentative D call: TRBD2 (7 bases). Trimming stripped 6 bases from V and 7 bases from J, with 18 bases between. From germline, CDR1 is SQVTM and CDR2 ANQGSEA. CDR3 length: 13 amino acids. The CDR3 loop is CSVLGEGVVTQYF. The CDR3 bases are TGCAGCGTCCTCGGGGAGGGGGTCGTGACCCAGTACTTC.